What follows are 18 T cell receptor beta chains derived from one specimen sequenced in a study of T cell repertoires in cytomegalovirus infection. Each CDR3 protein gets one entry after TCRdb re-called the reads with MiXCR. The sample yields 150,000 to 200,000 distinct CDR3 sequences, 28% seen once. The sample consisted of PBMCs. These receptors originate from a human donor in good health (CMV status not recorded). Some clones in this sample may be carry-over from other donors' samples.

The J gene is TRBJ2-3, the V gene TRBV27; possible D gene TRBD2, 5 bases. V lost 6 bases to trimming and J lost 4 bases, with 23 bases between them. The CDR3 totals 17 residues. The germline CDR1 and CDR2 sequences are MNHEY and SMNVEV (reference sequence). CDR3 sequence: CASRPPGEKSRADTQYF. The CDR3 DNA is TGTGCCAGCAGGCCACCCGGGGAAAAGTCACGGGCAGATACGCAGTATTTT.

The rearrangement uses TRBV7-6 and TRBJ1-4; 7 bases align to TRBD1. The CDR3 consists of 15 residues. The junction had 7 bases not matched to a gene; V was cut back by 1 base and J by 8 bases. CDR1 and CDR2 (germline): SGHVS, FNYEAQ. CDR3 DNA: TGTGCCAGCAGCTTAGAGACAGGGCTTAGGGAAAAACTGTTTTTT. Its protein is CASSLETGLREKLFF.

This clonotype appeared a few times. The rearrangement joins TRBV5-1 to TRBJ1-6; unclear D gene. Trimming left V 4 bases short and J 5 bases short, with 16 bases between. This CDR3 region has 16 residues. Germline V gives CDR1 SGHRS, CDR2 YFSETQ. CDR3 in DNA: TGCGCCAGCAGCCTCGTAACTGCTGGGAATAATTCACCCCTCCACTTT. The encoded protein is CASSLVTAGNNSPLHF.

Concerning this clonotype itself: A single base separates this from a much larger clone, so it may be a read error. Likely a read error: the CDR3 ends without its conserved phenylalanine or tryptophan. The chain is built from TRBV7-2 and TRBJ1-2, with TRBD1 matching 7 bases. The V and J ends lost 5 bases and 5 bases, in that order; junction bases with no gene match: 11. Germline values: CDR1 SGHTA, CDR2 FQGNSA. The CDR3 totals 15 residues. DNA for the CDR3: TGTGCCAGCAGCCCTGGACAGGCCCCCCTTTATGGCTACACCTAC. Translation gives CASSPGQAPLYGYTY.

The CDR3 spells CASSTGTGIYNEQFF. For the CDR3, the DNA is TGTGCCAGCAGCACCGGGACAGGGATTTACAATGAGCAGTTCTTC. This chain links TRBV11-3 with TRBJ2-1; 9 nucleotides align to TRBD1. Germline V gives CDR1 SGHNT, CDR2 YENEEA. V gave up 5 bases and J gave up 4 bases; unmatched junction bases: 6. This CDR3 contains 15 residues.

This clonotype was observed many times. The CDR3 DNA reads as TGTGCCAGCAGCCCGATCGCTAGCGGCTACAATGAGCAGTTCTTC. It yields the protein CASSPIASGYNEQFF. The chain links TRBV7-2 to TRBJ2-1, with 7 bases aligning to TRBD2. The J segment lost 3 bases and the V segment lost 5 bases, leaving 7 bases of the junction unmatched. Germline lookup yields CDR1 SGHTA and CDR2 FQGNSA. The CDR3 totals 15 residues. The full variable domain, with the rest looked up from reference TRBV7-2 and TRBJ2-1, is GAGVSQSPSNKVTEKGKDVELRCDPISGHTALYWYRQSLGQGLEFLIYFQGNSAPDKSGLPSDRFSAERTGGSVSTLTIQRTQQEDSAVYLCASSPIASGYNEQFFGPGTRLTVL.

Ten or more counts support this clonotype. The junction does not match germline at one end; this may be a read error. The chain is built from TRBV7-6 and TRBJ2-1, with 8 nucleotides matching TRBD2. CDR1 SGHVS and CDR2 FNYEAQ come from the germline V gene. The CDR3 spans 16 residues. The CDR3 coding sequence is TGTGCTAGCAGCCCCGGGGCCAGCGGGGGCCCCAATGAGCAGTTCTTC. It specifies CASSPGASGGPNEQFF.

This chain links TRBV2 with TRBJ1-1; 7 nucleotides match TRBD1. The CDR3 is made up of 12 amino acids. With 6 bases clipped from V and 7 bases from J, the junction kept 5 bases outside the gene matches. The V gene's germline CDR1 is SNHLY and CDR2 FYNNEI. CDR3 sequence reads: CASSVTGVEAFF. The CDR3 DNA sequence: TGTGCCAGCAGCGTAACAGGGGTTGAAGCTTTCTTT.

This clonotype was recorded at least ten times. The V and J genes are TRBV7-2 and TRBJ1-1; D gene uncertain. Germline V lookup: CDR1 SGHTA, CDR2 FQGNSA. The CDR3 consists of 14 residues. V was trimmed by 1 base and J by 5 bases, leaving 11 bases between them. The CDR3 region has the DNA TGTGCCAGCAGCTTAGTCGGGGATGCAACTGAAGCTTTCTTT. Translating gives CASSLVGDATEAFF.

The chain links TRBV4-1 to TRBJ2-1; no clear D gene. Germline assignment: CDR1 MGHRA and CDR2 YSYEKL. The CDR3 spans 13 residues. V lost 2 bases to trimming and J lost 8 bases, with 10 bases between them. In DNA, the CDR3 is TGCGCCAGCAGCCAAAACATAATTTATGAGCAGTTCTTC. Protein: CASSQNIIYEQFF.

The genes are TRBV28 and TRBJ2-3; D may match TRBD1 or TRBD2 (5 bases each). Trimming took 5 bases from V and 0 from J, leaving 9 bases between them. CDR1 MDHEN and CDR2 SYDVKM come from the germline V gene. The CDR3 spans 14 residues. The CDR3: CASSRDQSTDTQYF. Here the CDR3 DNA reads TGTGCCAGCAGTAGGGACCAGAGCACAGATACGCAGTATTTT.

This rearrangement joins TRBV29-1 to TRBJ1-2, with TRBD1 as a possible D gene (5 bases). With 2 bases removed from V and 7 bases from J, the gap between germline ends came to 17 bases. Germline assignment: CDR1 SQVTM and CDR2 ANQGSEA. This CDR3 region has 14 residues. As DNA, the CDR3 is TGCAGCGTTGAATTAGGGGCAGGGAGGAGTGGCTACACCTTC. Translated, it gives CSVELGAGRSGYTF.

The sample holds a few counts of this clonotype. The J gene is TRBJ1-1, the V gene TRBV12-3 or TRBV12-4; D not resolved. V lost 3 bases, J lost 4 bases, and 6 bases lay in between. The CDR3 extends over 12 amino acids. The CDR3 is CASSFSFTEAFF. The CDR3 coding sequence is TGTGCCAGCAGTTTCTCATTCACTGAAGCTTTCTTT.

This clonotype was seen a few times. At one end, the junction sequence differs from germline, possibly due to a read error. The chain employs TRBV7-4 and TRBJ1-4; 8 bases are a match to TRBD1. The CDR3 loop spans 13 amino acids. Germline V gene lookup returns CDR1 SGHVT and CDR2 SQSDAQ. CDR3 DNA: TGTGCTAGCAGCTCGGACAGGGAGGAAAAACTGTTTTTT. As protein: CASSSDREEKLFF. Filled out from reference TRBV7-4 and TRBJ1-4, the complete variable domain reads GAGVSQSPRYKVAKRGRDVALRCDSISGHVTLYWYRQTLGQGSEVLTYSQSDAQRDKSGRPSGRFSAERPERSVSTLKIQRTEQGDSAVYLCASSSDREEKLFFGSGTQLSVL.

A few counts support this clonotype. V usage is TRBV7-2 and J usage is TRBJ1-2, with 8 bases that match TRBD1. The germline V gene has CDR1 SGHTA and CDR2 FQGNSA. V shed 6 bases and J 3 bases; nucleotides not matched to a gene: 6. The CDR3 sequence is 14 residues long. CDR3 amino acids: CASSPTGGDYGYTF. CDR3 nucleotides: TGTGCCAGCAGTCCAACAGGGGGTGACTATGGCTACACCTTC. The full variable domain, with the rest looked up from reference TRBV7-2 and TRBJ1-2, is GAGVSQSPSNKVTEKGKDVELRCDPISGHTALYWYRQSLGQGLEFLIYFQGNSAPDKSGLPSDRFSAERTGGSVSTLTIQRTQQEDSAVYLCASSPTGGDYGYTFGSGTRLTVV.

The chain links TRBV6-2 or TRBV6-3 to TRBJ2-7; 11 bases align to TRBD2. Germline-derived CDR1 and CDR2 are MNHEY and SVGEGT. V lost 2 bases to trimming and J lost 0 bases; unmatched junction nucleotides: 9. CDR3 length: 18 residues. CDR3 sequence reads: CASSYKAGTSGSSYEQYF. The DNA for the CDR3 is TGTGCCAGCAGTTACAAGGCAGGGACTAGCGGCTCCTCCTACGAGCAGTACTTC.

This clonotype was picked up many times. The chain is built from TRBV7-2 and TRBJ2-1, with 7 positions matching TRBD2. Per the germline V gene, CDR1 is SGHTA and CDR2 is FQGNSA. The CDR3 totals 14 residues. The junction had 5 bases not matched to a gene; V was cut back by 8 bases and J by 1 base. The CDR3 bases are TGTGCCAGCCGCGGGGGAGAATCCTACAATGAGCAGTTCTTC. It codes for CASRGGESYNEQFF. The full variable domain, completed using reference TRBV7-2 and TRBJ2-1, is GAGVSQSPSNKVTEKGKDVELRCDPISGHTALYWYRQSLGQGLEFLIYFQGNSAPDKSGLPSDRFSAERTGGSVSTLTIQRTQQEDSAVYLCASRGGESYNEQFFGPGTRLTVL.

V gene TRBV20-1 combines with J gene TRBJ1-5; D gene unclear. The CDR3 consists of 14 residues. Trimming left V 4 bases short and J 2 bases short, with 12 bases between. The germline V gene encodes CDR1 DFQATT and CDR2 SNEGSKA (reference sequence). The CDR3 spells CSAMNKLGNQPQHF. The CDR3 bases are TGCAGTGCTATGAACAAATTGGGCAATCAGCCCCAGCATTTT.